Sequencing of this TCR beta chain was carried out in a study of T cell responses to AZD1222 COVID-19 vaccine. General observations from the study: The donor cohort was predominantly white British with a female majority, and clonal diversity may have been underestimated. Spike-specific TCR repertoires showed rising breadth and depth after two AZD1222 doses.

The CDR3 loop spans 14 amino acids. Germline CDR1 and CDR2: SGHAT and FQNNGV. V was cut by 1 base and J by 4 bases, with 11 bases left in between. Analyses pooled second doses at about 4 or about 12 weeks. Profiling relied on immunoSEQ multiplex PCR, and the TCRdb table lists in-frame clones only, not all of them. The repertoire holds 77,000 or so clones, with about 91% as singletons. About this clone itself: Its antigen is still unknown.

The sample consisted of peripheral blood, taken 28 days after the second AZD1222 dose. This clonotype was obtained from an adult who received the AZD1222 COVID-19 vaccine. The chain couples TRBV11-2 to TRBJ2-7; D is uncertain. In DNA, the CDR3 is TGTGCCAGCAGCTTAGGTGTTATGCGGTACGAGCAGTACTTC. Protein sequence: CASSLGVMRYEQYF.